Presented here are 21 T cell receptor beta chains from one specimen sequenced in a study of neurological immune-mediated disorders. Each CDR3 protein is one row after TCRdb ran MiXCR on the 5' RACE reads. This sample has tens of thousands of distinct CDR3 sequences; just over 2.5% occur once, and the top ten carry over 0.95%. The source material was PBMCs. The source is a woman aged 25 to 39 with multiple sclerosis.

This clonotype has just a few counts. A much larger clone is a single base away; this may be a read error. The gene calls are TRBV7-8 and TRBJ2-6; TRBD1 might be the D (5 bases). Germline V gene data show CDR1 as SGHVS and CDR2 as FQNEAQ. The CDR3 length is 14 residues. The CDR3 bases are TGTGCCAGCAGCCGGTCTTCTGGGGCCAAAGTCCTGACTTTC. This sequence encodes CASSRSSGAKVLTF.

This clonotype was seen ten or more times. This rearrangement joins TRBV7-3 to TRBJ2-7; no reliable D call. The germline gives CDR1 SGHTA, CDR2 FQGTGA. CDR3 length: 14 residues. The ends were cut back, 5 bases at V and 0 bases at J, with 11 bases in the middle. CDR3 loop: CASSATGHSYEQYF. The CDR3 DNA sequence: TGTGCCAGCAGCGCCACGGGTCACTCCTACGAGCAGTACTTC. Looking up the rest from reference TRBV7-3 and TRBJ2-7 gives the full variable domain: GAGVSQTPSNKVTEKGKYVELRCDPISGHTALYWYRQSLGQGPEFLIYFQGTGAADDSGLPNDRFFAVRPEGSVSTLKIQRTERGDSAVYLCASSATGHSYEQYFGPGTRLTVT.

At least ten counts were recorded for this clonotype. The chain has TRBV5-6 and TRBJ2-7; D might be TRBD1 or TRBD2, each matching 6 bases. The CDR3 loop spans 13 amino acids. The V gene lost 4 bases and the J gene lost 4 bases, with 12 bases spanning the gap. The V gene's germline CDR1 is SGHDT and CDR2 YYEEEE. The CDR3 reads CASSPRGLYEQYF. The CDR3 region has the DNA TGTGCCAGCAGCCCCCGGGGGCTTTACGAGCAGTACTTC.

This clonotype was recorded at least ten times. The chain recombines TRBV15 with TRBJ2-5; 12 nucleotides agree with TRBD2. Germline CDR1 reads LNHNV; CDR2 reads YYDKDF (reference sequence). The V segment lost 5 bases and the J segment 3 bases; nucleotides outside the gene matches: 7. The length of the CDR3 is 16 residues. The CDR3 is CATSRIRLAGEETQYF. In DNA, the CDR3 is TGTGCCACCAGCCGCATAAGACTAGCGGGAGAAGAGACCCAGTACTTC.

This clonotype was observed at least ten times. The gene calls are TRBV4-3 and TRBJ2-7; no definite D call. V was cut by 1 base and J by 3 bases, with 13 bases left in between. The V gene's germline CDR1 is LGHNA and CDR2 YSLEER. The CDR3 has 15 residues. The CDR3 DNA follows: TGCGCCAGCAGCCAAGGGCTAGGGCGCGGCTACGAGCAGTACTTC. Translating gives CASSQGLGRGYEQYF.

This clonotype was seen many times. The V gene is TRBV20-1, the J gene TRBJ1-1; the D is unclear. Germline lookup yields CDR1 DFQATT and CDR2 SNEGSKA (reference sequence). The CDR3 spans 12 residues. Trimming took off 4 bases at V and 4 bases at J, with 10 bases between the two ends. CDR3 bases: TGCAGTGCTACCCCGGGTCGCACTGAAGCTTTCTTT. It specifies CSATPGRTEAFF.

The sample holds many counts of this clonotype. The chain has TRBV20-1 and TRBJ2-1; D may be TRBD1 (5 bases). V was cut by 4 bases and J by 7 bases, with 20 bases left in between. Germline-derived CDR1 and CDR2 are DFQATT and SNEGSKA (reference sequence). The CDR3 loop spans 15 amino acids. The CDR3 nucleotides read TGCAGTGCTACCAAGCCGGGCCTCAGGGTAAATGAGCAGTTCTTC. This codes for CSATKPGLRVNEQFF.

This clonotype has a count of ten or more. V gene TRBV15 combines with J gene TRBJ2-2, with D tentatively TRBD2 (6 bases). The CDR3 has 17 residues. Germline V gene sequence: CDR1 LNHNV, CDR2 YYDKDF (reference sequence). Trimming pared 3 bases from V and 0 bases from J, leaving 14 bases between. CDR3 in DNA: TGTGCCACCAGCAGCCAGACTACGGGAGCGAACACCGGGGAGCTGTTTTTT. It translates to CATSSQTTGANTGELFF.

This clonotype was recorded many times. The chain joins TRBV7-2 to TRBJ2-3; 8 nucleotides align to TRBD2. The CDR3 sequence is 16 residues long. V dropped 1 base and J dropped 1; count of bases not matched to a gene: 4. The germline gives CDR1 SGHTA, CDR2 FQGNSA. The CDR3 loop is CASSLGGGQGTDTQYF. The CDR3 region has the DNA TGTGCCAGCAGCTTAGGCGGGGGGCAGGGCACAGATACGCAGTATTTT. The complete variable domain, with remaining parts taken from reference TRBV7-2 and TRBJ2-3, reads GAGVSQSPSNKVTEKGKDVELRCDPISGHTALYWYRQSLGQGLEFLIYFQGNSAPDKSGLPSDRFSAERTGGSVSTLTIQRTQQEDSAVYLCASSLGGGQGTDTQYFGPGTRLTVL.

This clonotype was detected many times. V is TRBV29-1 and J is TRBJ2-2; D call uncertain. With 4 bases removed from V and 3 bases from J, the gap between germline ends came to 6 bases. Germline-derived CDR1 and CDR2 are SQVTM and ANQGSEA. The CDR3 contains 12 residues. CDR3 region: CSVVEYTGELFF. The CDR3 nucleotides read TGCAGCGTTGTAGAGTACACCGGGGAGCTGTTTTTT.

J is TRBJ2-1 and V is TRBV7-2, with TRBD1 matching over 8 bases. Per germline, CDR1 SGHTA and CDR2 FQGNSA. Trimming cost V 4 bases and J 2 bases; bases outside gene matches: 4. There are 15 residues in the CDR3. The CDR3 coding sequence is TGTGCCAGCAGCTCCCGGGACAGGACCTACAATGAGCAGTTCTTC. It specifies CASSSRDRTYNEQFF. Drawing the rest from reference TRBV7-2 and TRBJ2-1, the complete variable domain is GAGVSQSPSNKVTEKGKDVELRCDPISGHTALYWYRQSLGQGLEFLIYFQGNSAPDKSGLPSDRFSAERTGGSVSTLTIQRTQQEDSAVYLCASSSRDRTYNEQFFGPGTRLTVL.

This clonotype was recorded many times. The rearrangement links TRBV5-1 to TRBJ2-7; a possible D gene is TRBD2 (6 bases). Germline loops: CDR1 SGHRS, CDR2 YFSETQ. V was pared by 2 bases and J by 1 base, with 10 bases between. The length of the CDR3 is 14 residues. The CDR3 protein is CASSFAGTSYEQYF. CDR3 nucleotides: TGCGCCAGCAGCTTCGCCGGGACTTCCTACGAGCAGTACTTC.

Ten or more counts support this clonotype. This chain joins TRBV20-1 and TRBJ1-2; possible D gene TRBD1, 5 bases. This CDR3 contains 14 residues. Trimming pared 6 bases from V and 2 bases from J, leaving 16 bases between. The germline V gene encodes CDR1 DFQATT and CDR2 SNEGSKA (reference sequence). The DNA of the CDR3 is TGCAGTGCGGTGTTTCCGGCAGGGAACTATGGCTACACCTTC. Translated: CSAVFPAGNYGYTF.

This clonotype was observed at least ten times. The V and J genes are TRBV5-5 and TRBJ1-5, with D unresolved. Trimming took 0 bases from V and 0 from J, leaving 4 bases between them. This CDR3 is 14 amino acids long. Germline loops: CDR1 SGHKS, CDR2 YYEKEE (reference sequence). The CDR3 spells CASSLGNSNQPQHF. The CDR3 bases are TGTGCCAGCAGCTTGGGGAATAGCAATCAGCCCCAGCATTTT.

This clonotype was seen at least ten times. This chain joins TRBV7-8 and TRBJ2-5; D ambiguous. The germline V and J ends were trimmed by 0 bases and 7 bases, with 6 bases remaining between them. In germline, CDR1 is SGHVS, CDR2 FQNEAQ. The CDR3 spans 12 residues. DNA of the CDR3: TGTGCCAGCAGCTTAGCAGCCGGGACCCAGTACTTC. Translated: CASSLAAGTQYF.

This clonotype was detected many times. CDR3: CAISDSSGTTDTQYF. The CDR3 DNA is TGTGCCATCAGTGACTCTAGCGGGACGACAGATACGCAGTATTTT. The V call is TRBV10-3, the J call TRBJ2-3; 9 bases match TRBD2. This CDR3 spans 15 amino acids. Trimming cost V 3 bases and J 3 bases; bases outside gene matches: 4. Germline V gives CDR1 ENHRY, CDR2 SYGVKD.

CDR3 protein: CASRLAGSETQYF. The CDR3, as DNA: TGTGCCAGCCGACTAGCGGGGTCTGAGACCCAGTACTTC. The chain joins TRBV25-1 to TRBJ2-5, with TRBD2 matching over 11 bases. This CDR3 region has 13 residues. Trimming removed 8 bases from V and 5 bases from J; junction bases left unmatched: 4. Per germline, CDR1 MGHDK and CDR2 SYGVNS.

The rearrangement links TRBV12-3 or TRBV12-4 to TRBJ2-3; 12 positions match TRBD2. J lost 1 base, V lost 6 bases, and 8 bases had no gene match. The CDR3 covers 17 residues. CDR3 loop: CASSPRLAGAGTDTQYF. CDR3 nucleotide sequence: TGTGCCAGCAGCCCTCGACTAGCGGGAGCGGGCACAGATACGCAGTATTTT.

This clonotype was seen at least ten times. The V gene is TRBV4-1, the J gene TRBJ2-3; D uncertain. The germline CDR1 and CDR2 sequences are MGHRA and YSYEKL. The V end was cut by 1 base, the J end by 2 bases, with 13 bases between. The length of the CDR3 is 16 residues. This chain's CDR3 is CASSQANMGFTDTQYF. CDR3 bases: TGCGCCAGCAGCCAAGCGAATATGGGATTCACAGATACGCAGTATTTT.

This clonotype was recorded many times. This chain joins TRBV27 and TRBJ2-3; 13 bases map to TRBD2. Trimming at V came to 0 bases and at J to 0 bases, leaving 6 bases not matched to a gene. In germline, CDR1 is MNHEY, CDR2 SMNVEV (reference sequence). There are 19 residues in the CDR3. CDR3 coding DNA: TGTGCCAGCAGTTTATCTGGGACTAGCGGGGCCGGAAGCACAGATACGCAGTATTTT. This encodes CASSLSGTSGAGSTDTQYF.

This clonotype was detected ten times or more. The V and J genes are TRBV15 and TRBJ1-1; 8 bases agree with TRBD1. CDR3 size: 14 residues. V lost 5 bases, J lost 4 bases, and 6 bases stayed unmatched. Germline V gene data show CDR1 as LNHNV and CDR2 as YYDKDF (reference sequence). CDR3 amino acids: CATSFQGAGTEAFF. DNA of the CDR3: TGTGCCACCAGCTTCCAGGGGGCTGGCACTGAAGCTTTCTTT.